This entry concerns a single T cell receptor (beta chain). The CDR3 runs 13 residues. In germline, CDR1 is SNHLY, CDR2 FYNNEI. V dropped 6 bases and J dropped 4; count of bases not matched to a gene: 6. In the original analysis: Amplified reference gene primers provided the basis for estimating nucleated cell counts. Libraries were prepared by immunoSEQ multiplex PCR; TCRdb keeps only in-frame clonotypes and omits some of them. The V and J calls and clone size come from that table; D and trimming were worked out from the DNA. The sample lists 400,000 to 550,000 clones; roughly 89% were seen once. This entry belongs to a study of blood T cell repertoires in COVID-19. Across the whole study: Samples of COVID-19 (acute and convalescent) were obtained from the United States, Italy and Spain. Sample material is recorded as cDNA or gDNA derived from T cells, B-cell-depleted T cells, or PBMCs.

The specimen was peripheral blood. The chain has TRBV2 and TRBJ2-7, with 7 bases lining up with TRBD2. The sequence derives from a woman between 25 and 40 years old with acute or convalescent COVID-19. The CDR3 coding sequence is TGTGCCAGCAGAGAGACTAGCTCTTACGAGCAGTACTTC. Translated: CASRETSSYEQYF.